This T cell receptor beta chain is drawn from a study of cytomegalovirus exposure and HLA in healthy donors. As for this clone: Its specificity is not known.

Both 60 Vbeta primers and 13 Jbeta primers went into the PCR. The repertoire was sequenced with immunoSEQ multiplex PCR; TCRdb's copy has only in-frame clones and lacks some. The sample spans 70,000 to 100,000 clones; the ten largest clones claim 3.8%. Study outcomes and limitations: Later on, a genetic analysis was performed. It linked a missense variant in DCLRE1C with V- and J-gene trimming of TCR beta. Later work found that TCR association rates differed between HLA loci; DRB1 had the most and HLA-C the fewest. Links to common viral pathogens appeared, in a later analysis, for several of the most significant clusters. The authors later found most CMV-associated TCR beta chains appeared HLA-restricted.

The sequence derives from a young man in good health and CMV-seropositive. Material: PBMCs.

Here the CDR3 DNA reads TGTGCCAGCAGCTTAGCGCGCGGGGAAGGAGAGACCCAGTACTTC. Translated, it gives CASSLARGEGETQYF. The gene calls are TRBV7-9 and TRBJ2-5; TRBD2 is a possible D gene (6 bases). Looked up from germline, CDR1 is SEHNR and CDR2 is FQNEAQ (reference sequence). The CDR3 has 15 amino acids. V gave up 0 bases and J gave up 4 bases, with 12 bases separating them.